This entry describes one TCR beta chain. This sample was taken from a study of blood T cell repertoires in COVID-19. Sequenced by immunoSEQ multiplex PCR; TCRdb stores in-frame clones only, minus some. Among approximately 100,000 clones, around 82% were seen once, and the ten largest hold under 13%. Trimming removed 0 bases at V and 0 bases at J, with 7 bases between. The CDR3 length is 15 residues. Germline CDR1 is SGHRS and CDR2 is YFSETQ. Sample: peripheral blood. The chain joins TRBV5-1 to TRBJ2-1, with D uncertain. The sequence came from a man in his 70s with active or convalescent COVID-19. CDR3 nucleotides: TGCGCCAGCAGCTTGGGGCGGAGCTCCTACAATGAGCAGTTCTTC. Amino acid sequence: CASSLGRSSYNEQFF. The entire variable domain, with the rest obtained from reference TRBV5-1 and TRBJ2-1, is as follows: KAGVTQTPRYLIKTRGQQVTLSCSPISGHRSVSWYQQTPGQGLQFLFEYFSETQRNKGNFPGRFSGRQFSNSRSEMNVSTLELGDSALYLCASSLGRSSYNEQFFGPGTRLTVL.